This T cell receptor (beta chain) comes out of a study of T cell repertoires in cytomegalovirus infection. From the reads, TCRdb called clonotypes with MiXCR, one entry per CDR3 protein. The sample holds about 900,000 distinct CDR3 sequences; approximately 31% are singletons and the top ten take under 15%. Points on this clonotype: Its antigen is as yet unknown.

CDR1 and CDR2 from the germline V gene are LNHDA and SQIVND (reference sequence). The germline V and J ends were trimmed by 5 bases and 3 bases, with 17 bases remaining between them. CDR3 length equals 16 residues. The sample was cultured CD8+ T cells from PBMCs, taken from culture after CMV antigen stimulation. The V gene is TRBV19, the J gene TRBJ2-1; tentatively, D is TRBD1 (5 bases). This TCR was sampled from a human donor in good health (CMV status not recorded). Some clones in this sample may be carry-over from other donors' samples. The CDR3, as DNA: TGTGCCAGTAGTGAACCCACTCAGGGATTCTACAATGAGCAGTTCTTC. Translating it yields CASSEPTQGFYNEQFF.